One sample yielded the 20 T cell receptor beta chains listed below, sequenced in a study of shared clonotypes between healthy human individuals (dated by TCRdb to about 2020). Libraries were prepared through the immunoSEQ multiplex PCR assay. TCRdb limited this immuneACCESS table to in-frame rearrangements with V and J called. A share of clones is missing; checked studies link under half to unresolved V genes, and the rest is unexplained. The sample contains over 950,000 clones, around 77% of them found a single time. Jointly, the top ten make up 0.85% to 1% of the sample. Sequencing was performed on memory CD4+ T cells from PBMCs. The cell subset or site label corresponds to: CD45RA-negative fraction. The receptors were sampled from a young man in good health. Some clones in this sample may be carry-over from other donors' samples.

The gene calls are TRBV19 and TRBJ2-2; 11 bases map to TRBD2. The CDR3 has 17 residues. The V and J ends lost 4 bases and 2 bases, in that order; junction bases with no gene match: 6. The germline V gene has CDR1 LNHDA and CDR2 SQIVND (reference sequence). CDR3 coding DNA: TGTGCCAGTAGTACAACTAGCGGGAGACAAAACACCGGGGAGCTGTTTTTT. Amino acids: CASSTTSGRQNTGELFF.

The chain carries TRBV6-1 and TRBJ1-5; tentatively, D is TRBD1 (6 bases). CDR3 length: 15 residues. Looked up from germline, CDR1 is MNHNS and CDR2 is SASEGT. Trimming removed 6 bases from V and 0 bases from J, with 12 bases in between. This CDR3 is CASRGGHRSNQPQHF. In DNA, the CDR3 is TGTGCCAGCAGGGGGGGACACCGTAGCAATCAGCCCCAGCATTTT.

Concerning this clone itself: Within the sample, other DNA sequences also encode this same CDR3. The CDR3 here is CASSLEGAGNQPQHF. DNA of the CDR3: TGTGCCAGCAGCTTAGAAGGGGCTGGCAATCAGCCCCAGCATTTT. The chain carries TRBV7-2 and TRBJ1-5; D may be TRBD1 (5 bases). Germline V gene lookup returns CDR1 SGHTA and CDR2 FQGNSA. The CDR3 is 15 amino acids. Trimming shortened V by 1 base and J by 2 bases, and 9 bases separated the two germline ends.

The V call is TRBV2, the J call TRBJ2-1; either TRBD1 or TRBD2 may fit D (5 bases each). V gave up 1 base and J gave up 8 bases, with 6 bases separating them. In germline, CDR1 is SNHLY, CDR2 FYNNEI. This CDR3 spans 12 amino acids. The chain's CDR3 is CASSEVGDEQFF. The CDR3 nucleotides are TGTGCCAGCAGTGAAGTGGGGGATGAGCAGTTCTTC. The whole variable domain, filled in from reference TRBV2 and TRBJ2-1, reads EPEVTQTPSHQVTQMGQEVILRCVPISNHLYFYWYRQILGQKVEFLVSFYNNEISEKSEIFDDQFSVERPDGSNFTLKIRSTKLEDSAMYFCASSEVGDEQFFGPGTRLTVL.

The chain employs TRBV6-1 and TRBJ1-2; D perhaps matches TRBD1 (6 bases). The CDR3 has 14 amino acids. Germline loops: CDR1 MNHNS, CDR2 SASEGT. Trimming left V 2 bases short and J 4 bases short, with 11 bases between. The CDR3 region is CASSESGQFYGYTF. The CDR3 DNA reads TGTGCCAGCAGTGAATCCGGACAGTTCTATGGCTACACCTTC.

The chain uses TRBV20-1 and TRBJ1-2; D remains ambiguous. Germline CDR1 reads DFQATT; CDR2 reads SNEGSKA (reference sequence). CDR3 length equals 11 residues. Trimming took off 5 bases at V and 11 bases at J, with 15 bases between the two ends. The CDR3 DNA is TGCAGTGCTCCGGACCGCCGGGATTACACCTTC. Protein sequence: CSAPDRRDYTF.

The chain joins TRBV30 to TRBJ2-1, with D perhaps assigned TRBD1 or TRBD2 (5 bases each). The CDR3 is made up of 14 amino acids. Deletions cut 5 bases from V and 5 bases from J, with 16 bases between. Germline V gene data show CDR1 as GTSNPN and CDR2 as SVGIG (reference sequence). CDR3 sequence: CAWLRGSPDNEQFF. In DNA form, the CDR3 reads TGTGCCTGGCTTCGGGGCTCCCCCGACAATGAGCAGTTCTTC.

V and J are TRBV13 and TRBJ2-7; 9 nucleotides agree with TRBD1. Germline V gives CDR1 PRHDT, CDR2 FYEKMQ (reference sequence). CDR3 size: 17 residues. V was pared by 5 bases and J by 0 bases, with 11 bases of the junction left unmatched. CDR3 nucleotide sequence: TGTGCCAGCAGCCGACAACCGGGACAGGGCTTCTCCTACGAGCAGTACTTC. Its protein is CASSRQPGQGFSYEQYF.

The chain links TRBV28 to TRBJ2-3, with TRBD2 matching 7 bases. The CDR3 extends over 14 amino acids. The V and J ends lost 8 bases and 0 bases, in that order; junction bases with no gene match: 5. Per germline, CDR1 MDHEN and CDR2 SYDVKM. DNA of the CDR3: TGTGCCAGCCATGCGGGAGATAGCACAGATACGCAGTATTTT. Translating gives CASHAGDSTDTQYF. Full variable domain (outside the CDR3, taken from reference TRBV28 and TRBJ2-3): DVKVTQSSRYLVKRTGEKVFLECVQDMDHENMFWYRQDPGLGLRLIYFSYDVKMKEKGDIPEGYSVSREKKERFSLILESASTNQTSMYLCASHAGDSTDTQYFGPGTRLTVL.

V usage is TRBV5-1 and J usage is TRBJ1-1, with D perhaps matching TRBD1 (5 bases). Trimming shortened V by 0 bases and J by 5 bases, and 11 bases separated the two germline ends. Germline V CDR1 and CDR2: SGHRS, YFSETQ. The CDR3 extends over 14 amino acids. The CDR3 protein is CASSLAGTGTEAFF. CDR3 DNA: TGCGCCAGCAGCTTGGCCGGTACAGGTACTGAAGCTTTCTTT. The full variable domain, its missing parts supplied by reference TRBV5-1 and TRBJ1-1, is KAGVTQTPRYLIKTRGQQVTLSCSPISGHRSVSWYQQTPGQGLQFLFEYFSETQRNKGNFPGRFSGRQFSNSRSEMNVSTLELGDSALYLCASSLAGTGTEAFFGQGTRLTVV.

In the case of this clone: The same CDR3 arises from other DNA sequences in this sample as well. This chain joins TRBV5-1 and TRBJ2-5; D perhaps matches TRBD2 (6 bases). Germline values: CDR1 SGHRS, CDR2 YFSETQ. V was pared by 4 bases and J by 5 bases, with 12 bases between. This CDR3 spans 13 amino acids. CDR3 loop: CASSLGGDETQYF. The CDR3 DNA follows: TGCGCCAGCAGCCTGGGAGGAGACGAGACCCAGTACTTC.

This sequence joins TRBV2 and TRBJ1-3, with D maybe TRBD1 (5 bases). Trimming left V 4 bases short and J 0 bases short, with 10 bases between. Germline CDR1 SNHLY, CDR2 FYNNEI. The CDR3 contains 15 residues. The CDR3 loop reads CASSGYRYSGNTIYF. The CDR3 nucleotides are TGTGCCAGCAGTGGCTACAGGTACTCTGGAAACACCATATATTTT. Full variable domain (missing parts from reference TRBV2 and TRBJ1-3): EPEVTQTPSHQVTQMGQEVILRCVPISNHLYFYWYRQILGQKVEFLVSFYNNEISEKSEIFDDQFSVERPDGSNFTLKIRSTKLEDSAMYFCASSGYRYSGNTIYFGEGSWLTVV.

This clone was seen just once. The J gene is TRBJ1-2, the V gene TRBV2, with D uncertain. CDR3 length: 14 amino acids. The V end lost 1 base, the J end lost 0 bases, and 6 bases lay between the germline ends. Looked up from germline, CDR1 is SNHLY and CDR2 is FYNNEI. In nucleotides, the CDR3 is TGTGCCAGCAGTGAAGAGGGTTCTAACTATGGCTACACCTTC. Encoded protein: CASSEEGSNYGYTF.

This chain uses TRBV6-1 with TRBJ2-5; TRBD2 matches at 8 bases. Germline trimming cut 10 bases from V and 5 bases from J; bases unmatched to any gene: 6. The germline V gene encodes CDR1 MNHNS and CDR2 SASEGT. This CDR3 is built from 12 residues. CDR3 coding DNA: TGTGCCATCGCAACGGGAGGGGAGACCCAGTACTTC. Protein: CAIATGGETQYF.

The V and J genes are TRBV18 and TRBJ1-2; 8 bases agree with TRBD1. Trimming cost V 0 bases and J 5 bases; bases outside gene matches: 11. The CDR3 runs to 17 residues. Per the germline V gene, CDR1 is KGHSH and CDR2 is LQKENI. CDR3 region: CASSPPYGTGASYGYTF. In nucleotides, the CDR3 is TGTGCCAGCTCACCACCGTACGGGACAGGTGCCTCTTATGGCTACACCTTC. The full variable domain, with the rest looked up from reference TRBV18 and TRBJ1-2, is NAGVMQNPRHLVRRRGQEARLRCSPMKGHSHVYWYRQLPEEGLKFMVYLQKENIIDESGMPKERFSAEFPKEGPSILRIQQVVRGDSAAYFCASSPPYGTGASYGYTFGSGTRLTVV.

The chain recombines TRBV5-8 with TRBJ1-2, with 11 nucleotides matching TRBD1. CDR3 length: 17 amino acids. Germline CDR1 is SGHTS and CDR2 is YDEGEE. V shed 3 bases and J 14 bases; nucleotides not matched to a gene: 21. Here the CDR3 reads CASSWPGDRGARVAGTF. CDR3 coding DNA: TGTGCCAGCAGCTGGCCCGGGGACAGGGGGGCCCGGGTCGCTGGGACCTTC.

CDR3 protein: CASSDADRETDTQYF. The CDR3 region has the DNA TGTGCCAGCAGCGATGCTGATCGGGAGACAGATACGCAGTATTTT. This chain joins TRBV9 and TRBJ2-3, with a possible D match to TRBD2 (6 bases). Germline CDR1 reads SGDLS; CDR2 reads YYNGEE. There are 15 residues in the CDR3. With 3 bases removed from V and 3 bases from J, the gap between germline ends came to 14 bases.

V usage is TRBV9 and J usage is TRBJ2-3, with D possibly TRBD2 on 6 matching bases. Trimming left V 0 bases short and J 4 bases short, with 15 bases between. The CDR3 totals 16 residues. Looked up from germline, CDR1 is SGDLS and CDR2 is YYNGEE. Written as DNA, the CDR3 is TGTGCCAGCAGCGTAGGGTTGCGAGGGGAGGCAGATACGCAGTATTTT. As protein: CASSVGLRGEADTQYF.

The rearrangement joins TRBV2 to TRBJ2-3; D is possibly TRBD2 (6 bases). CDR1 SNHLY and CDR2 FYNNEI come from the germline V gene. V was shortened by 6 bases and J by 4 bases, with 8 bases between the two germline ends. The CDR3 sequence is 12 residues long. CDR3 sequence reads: CASRREADTQYF. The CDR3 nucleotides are TGTGCCAGCAGAAGGGAGGCAGATACGCAGTATTTT.

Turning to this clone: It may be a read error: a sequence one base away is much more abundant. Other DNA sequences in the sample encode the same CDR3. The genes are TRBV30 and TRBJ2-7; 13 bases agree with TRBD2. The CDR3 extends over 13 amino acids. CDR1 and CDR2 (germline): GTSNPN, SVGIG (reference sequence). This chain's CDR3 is CAYDRGTSGAVFF. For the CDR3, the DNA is TGTGCCTACGACAGGGGGACTAGCGGGGCCGTCTTCTTC.